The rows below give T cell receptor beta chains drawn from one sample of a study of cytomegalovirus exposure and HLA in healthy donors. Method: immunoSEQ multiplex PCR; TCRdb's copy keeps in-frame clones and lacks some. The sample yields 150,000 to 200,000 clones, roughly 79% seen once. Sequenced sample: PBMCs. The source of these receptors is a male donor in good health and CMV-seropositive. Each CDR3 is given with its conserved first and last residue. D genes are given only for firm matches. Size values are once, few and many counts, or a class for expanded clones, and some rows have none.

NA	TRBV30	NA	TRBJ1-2	TGTGCCTGGTGGAAACAGGGAAGATATGGCTACACCTTC	CAWWKQGRYGYTF
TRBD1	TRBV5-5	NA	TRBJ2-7	TGTGCCAGCAGGACAGGGGTCACCTACGAGCAGTACTTC	CASRTGVTYEQYF
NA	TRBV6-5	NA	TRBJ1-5	TGTGCCAGCCGTCGGGATTACTTTAGCAATCAGCCCCAGCATTTT	CASRRDYFSNQPQHF
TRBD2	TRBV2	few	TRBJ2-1	TGTGCCAGCAACCCCGGCGGGGGGTACAATGAGCAGTTCTTC	CASNPGGGYNEQFF
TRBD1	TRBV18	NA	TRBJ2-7	TGTGCCAGCTCACCCAGACAGGGTGGCGAGCAGTACTTC	CASSPRQGGEQYF
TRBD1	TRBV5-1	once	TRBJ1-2	TGCGCCGGCAGCGGGTCACAGGGGCCCGCGGAAGGCTACACCTTC	CAGSGSQGPAEGYTF
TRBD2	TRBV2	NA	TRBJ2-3	TGTGCCACTCAAAGCGGGGGGGCATTAGATACGCAGTATTTT	CATQSGGALDTQYF
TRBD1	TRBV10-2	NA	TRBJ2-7	TGCGCCAGCTCAGGGGGTTTTTCCTACGAGCAGTACTTC	CASSGGFSYEQYF
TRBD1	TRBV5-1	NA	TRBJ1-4	TGCGCCAGCAGCTCGGGACAGGTTTTACCTAATGAAAAACTGTTTTTT	CASSSGQVLPNEKLFF
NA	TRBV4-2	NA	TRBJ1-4	TGTGCCAGCAGCCAAGCAGGCCAACGCGATGAAAAACTGTTTTTT	CASSQAGQRDEKLFF
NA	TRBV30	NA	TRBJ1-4	TGTGCCTGGGCTTTTACAGGCGAAAAACTGTTTTTT	CAWAFTGEKLFF
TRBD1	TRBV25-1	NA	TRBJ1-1	TGTGCCAGCAGTGACTACAGGGGCACTGAAGCTTTCTTT	CASSDYRGTEAFF
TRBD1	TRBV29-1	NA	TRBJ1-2	TGCAGCGTCGGCGAGGGGGCCAGGGGCTACACCTTC	CSVGEGARGYTF
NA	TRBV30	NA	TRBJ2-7	TGTGCCTGGCAGGGAGGCGAGCAGTACTTC	CAWQGGEQYF
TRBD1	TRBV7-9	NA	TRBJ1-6	TGTTCCAGCAGCTCGGGACAGGGCTTCTATAATTCACCCCTCCACTTT	CSSSSGQGFYNSPLHF
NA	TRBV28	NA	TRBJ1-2	TGTGCCAGCAGAGCGGGGGACTATGGCTACACCTTC	CASRAGDYGYTF
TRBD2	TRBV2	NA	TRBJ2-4	TGTGCCAGCAGTGAAACGAGCGGGGGACGTGACATTCAGTACTTC	CASSETSGGRDIQYF
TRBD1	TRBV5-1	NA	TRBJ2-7	TGCGCCAGCAGCGTGGACAGGGCCTACGAGCAGTACTTC	CASSVDRAYEQYF
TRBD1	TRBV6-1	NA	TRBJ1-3	TGTGCCAGCAGCCCGGACAGGGGATCTGGAAACACCATATATTTT	CASSPDRGSGNTIYF
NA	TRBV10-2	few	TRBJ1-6	TGCGCCAGCCGACGGGGGTTGGGTTCACCCCTCCACTTT	CASRRGLGSPLHF
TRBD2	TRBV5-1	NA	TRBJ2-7	TGCGCCAGCAGCTTGGTTCCGGTGCGGGGGGGTCCCTACGAGCAGTACTTC	CASSLVPVRGGPYEQYF
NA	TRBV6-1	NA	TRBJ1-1	TGTGCCAGCAGACAGGTACTGAACACTGAAGCTTTCTTT	CASRQVLNTEAFF
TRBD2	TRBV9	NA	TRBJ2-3	TGTGCCAGCAGCGTTCTAGCGGGGGGGTTAGATACGCAGTATTTT	CASSVLAGGLDTQYF
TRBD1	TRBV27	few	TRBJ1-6	TGTGCCAGCAGTGGGGGACAGTACGTACCCTCCCCCCTCCACTTT	CASSGGQYVPSPLHF
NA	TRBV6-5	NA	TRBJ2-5	TGTGCCAGCAGCTCCACACACCAAGAGACCCAGTACTTC	CASSSTHQETQYF
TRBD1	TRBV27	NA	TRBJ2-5	TGTGCCAGCAGCCCGCGGTGGGGGCTGGACAGGAGAGAGACCCAGTACTTC	CASSPRWGLDRRETQYF
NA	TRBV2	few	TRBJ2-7	TGTGCCAGCAGCGGAGCCTACGAGCAGTACTTC	CASSGAYEQYF
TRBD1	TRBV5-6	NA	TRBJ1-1	TGTGCCAGCAGCGGCAGGACAGGGAGGTGGACTGAAGCTTTCTTT	CASSGRTGRWTEAFF
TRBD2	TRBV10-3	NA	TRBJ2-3	TGTGCCATCAGTGATCAGCGGGGGGACACAGATACGCAGTATTTT	CAISDQRGDTDTQYF
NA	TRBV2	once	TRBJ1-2	TGTGCCAGCATCTTCGGCGGGAACCTATATGGCTACACCTTC	CASIFGGNLYGYTF
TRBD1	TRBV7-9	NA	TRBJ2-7	TGTGCCAGCAGCCGAGACAGGGGGGCCGACTACGAGCAGTACTTC	CASSRDRGADYEQYF
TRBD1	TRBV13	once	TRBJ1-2	TGTGCCAGCAGCTTTGGGACAGACGGCGGGGTGTCTGGCTACACCTTC	CASSFGTDGGVSGYTF
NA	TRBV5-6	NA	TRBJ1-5	TGTGCCAGCAGCTCACCAGGGAATCAGCCCCAGCATTTT	CASSSPGNQPQHF
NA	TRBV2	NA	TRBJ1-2	TGTGCCACCAAACAGGGTTGGTATGGCTACACCTTC	CATKQGWYGYTF